The 31 T cell receptor beta chains listed next were all sequenced from one sample in a study of T cells in Graves' hyperthyroidism and ophthalmopathy. RNA transcripts served as the template for amplifying TCR beta CDR3 regions. Carried out on the TCR CDR3, a first-round RT-PCR used the HTBI primer set. In TCRdb, the multiplex PCR reads were re-called with MiXCR into one record per CDR3 protein. The data show 300,000 to 400,000 distinct CDR3 sequences, approximately 17% seen once. The sample comprised blood. All receptors come from a man aged 18 to 29 with Graves' ophthalmopathy.

In its sample, this clonotype was seen a few times. The CDR3 bases are TGCAGTGCTAGACGGACTAGCGGGGGGGCGAGTTTCAATGAGCAGTTCTTC. The encoded protein is CSARRTSGGASFNEQFF. The chain recombines TRBV20-1 with TRBJ2-1, with 15 positions matching TRBD2. The junction had 8 bases not matched to a gene; V was cut back by 2 bases and J by 6 bases. This CDR3 comprises 17 residues. CDR1 and CDR2 (germline): DFQATT, SNEGSKA (reference sequence).

This clonotype was observed at least ten times. The chain uses TRBV20-1 and TRBJ1-5; D call uncertain. The CDR3 is 14 amino acids. V was cut by 3 bases and J by 3 bases, with 12 bases left in between. CDR1 and CDR2 (germline): DFQATT, SNEGSKA (reference sequence). CDR3 DNA sequence: TGCAGTGCTAGCATCTCTAACCCCAATCAGCCCCAGCATTTT. It codes for CSASISNPNQPQHF.

This clonotype was found many times. V and J are TRBV7-8 and TRBJ2-7, with D unclear. V lost 1 base to trimming and J lost 1 base, with 8 bases between them. Germline-derived CDR1 and CDR2 are SGHVS and FQNEAQ. The CDR3 has 14 amino acids. CDR3 region: CASSLEGYSYEQYF. For the CDR3, the DNA is TGTGCCAGCAGCTTAGAGGGTTATTCCTACGAGCAGTACTTC.

The chain combines TRBV5-4 with TRBJ2-2; 7 bases map to TRBD1. CDR3 length equals 14 residues. Germline trimming cut 6 bases from V and 6 bases from J; bases unmatched to any gene: 8. From germline, CDR1 is SGHNT and CDR2 YYREEE (reference sequence). The CDR3 loop reads CASMPQGYPGELFF. CDR3 in DNA: TGTGCCAGCATGCCACAGGGGTACCCCGGGGAGCTGTTTTTT.

The chain recombines TRBV7-6 with TRBJ2-2, with D uncertain. This CDR3 contains 18 residues. V gave up 4 bases and J gave up 2 bases, with 20 bases separating them. The germline V gene encodes CDR1 SGHVS and CDR2 FNYEAQ. The CDR3 bases are TGTGCCAGCAGCTCCGTGGTCCCCTCGGAAACTAACACCGGGGAGCTGTTTTTT. Translation gives CASSSVVPSETNTGELFF. Full variable domain (missing parts from reference TRBV7-6 and TRBJ2-2): GAGVSQSPRYKVTKRGQDVALRCDPISGHVSLYWYRQALGQGPEFLTYFNYEAQQDKSGLPNDRFSAERPEGSISTLTIQRTEQRDSAMYRCASSSVVPSETNTGELFFGEGSRLTVL.

In this sample, this clonotype turned up many times. The gene calls are TRBV20-1 and TRBJ1-1, with D hard to call. The V end was cut by 4 bases, the J end by 3 bases, with 9 bases between. The CDR3 totals 12 residues. Germline loops: CDR1 DFQATT, CDR2 SNEGSKA (reference sequence). CDR3 in amino acids: CSAKRWDTEAFF. CDR3 nucleotides: TGCAGTGCTAAAAGATGGGACACTGAAGCTTTCTTT.

The rearrangement uses TRBV2 and TRBJ2-5; D is possibly TRBD1 (8 bases). This CDR3 comprises 15 residues. V shed 11 bases and J shed 4 bases, with 23 bases lying between them. Looked up from germline, CDR1 is SNHLY and CDR2 is FYNNEI. CDR3 DNA sequence: TGTGCCGGGGGGGGCTGGGACAGGAACGGAGAGACCCAGTACTTC. It is translated as CAGGGWDRNGETQYF.

As concerns this clonotype: A much larger clone differs from this one at a single base, so this may be a read error. The rearrangement uses TRBV7-9 and TRBJ2-1; possible D gene TRBD2, 6 bases. Germline-derived CDR1 and CDR2 are SEHNR and FQNEAQ (reference sequence). CDR3 size: 15 residues. The DNA of the CDR3 is TGTGCCAGCAGCCCCTTGCGGGGAGACTACAATGAGCATTTCTTC. Translating gives CASSPLRGDYNEHFF. The full variable domain, rest sourced from reference TRBV7-9 and TRBJ2-1, is DTGVSQNPRHKITKRGQNVTFRCDPISEHNRLYWYRQTLGQGPEFLTYFQNEAQLEKSRLLSDRFSAERPKGSFSTLEIQRTEQGDSAMYLCASSPLRGDYNEHFFGPGTRLTVL.

This clonotype was picked up many times. The chain joins TRBV7-2 to TRBJ2-5, with D possibly matching TRBD1 (6 bases). The V and J ends lost 1 base and 5 bases respectively, with 8 bases between them. The CDR3 length is 13 residues. Germline V gene lookup returns CDR1 SGHTA and CDR2 FQGNSA. CDR3 loop: CASSLGQVETQYF. Written as DNA, the CDR3 is TGTGCCAGCAGCTTAGGACAGGTGGAGACCCAGTACTTC. The variable domain in full, completed from reference TRBV7-2 and TRBJ2-5, reads GAGVSQSPSNKVTEKGKDVELRCDPISGHTALYWYRQSLGQGLEFLIYFQGNSAPDKSGLPSDRFSAERTGGSVSTLTIQRTQQEDSAVYLCASSLGQVETQYFGPGTRLLVL.

This clonotype was seen at least ten times. This chain connects TRBV3-1 to TRBJ2-7; unclear D gene. Between the trimmed V and J ends, which lost 1 base and 3 bases, there was a span of 7 bases. CDR1 and CDR2 from the germline V gene are LGHDT and YNNKEL (reference sequence). This CDR3 spans 13 amino acids. The CDR3 here is CASSQGWGYEQYF. DNA of the CDR3: TGTGCCAGCAGCCAAGGTTGGGGCTACGAGCAGTACTTC.

In this sample, this clonotype turned up many times. The V gene is TRBV2, the J gene TRBJ2-1, with no clear D. The V gene lost 5 bases and the J gene lost 11 bases, with 10 bases spanning the gap. Germline assignment: CDR1 SNHLY and CDR2 FYNNEI. The CDR3 covers 11 residues. CDR3 loop: CASSLEVKQFF. The CDR3, as DNA: TGTGCCAGCAGTTTAGAAGTAAAGCAGTTCTTC.

This clonotype was counted ten times or more. The CDR3 DNA follows: TGTGCCAGCAGACCCGCAGGGGGAAACTATGGCTACACCTTC. Translation gives CASRPAGGNYGYTF. The chain employs TRBV12-3 or TRBV12-4 and TRBJ1-2; 7 positions agree with TRBD1. The CDR3 has 14 amino acids. V dropped 6 bases and J dropped 2; count of bases not matched to a gene: 6.

Many counts were recorded for this clonotype. This chain links TRBV27 with TRBJ2-1, with TRBD1 as a possible D gene (6 bases). V lost 2 bases and J lost 2, with 13 bases in between. Germline CDR1 and CDR2: MNHEY and SMNVEV (reference sequence). The CDR3 is made up of 16 amino acids. The CDR3 reads CASSLRTASTYNEQFF. In DNA form, the CDR3 reads TGTGCCAGCAGTTTACGGACAGCCTCAACCTACAATGAGCAGTTCTTC.

This clonotype was detected ten times or more. The chain recombines TRBV5-1 with TRBJ1-1; 7 nucleotides line up with TRBD1. The CDR3 runs 14 residues. Germline CDR1 SGHRS, CDR2 YFSETQ. With 5 bases clipped from V and 2 bases from J, the junction kept 6 bases outside the gene matches. CDR3 sequence reads: CASRRDSFNTEAFF. Written as DNA, the CDR3 is TGCGCCAGCAGACGGGACAGTTTCAACACTGAAGCTTTCTTT.

The chain has TRBV28 and TRBJ1-1; D is unresolved. The germline V gene has CDR1 MDHEN and CDR2 SYDVKM. CDR3 size: 12 residues. V dropped 5 bases and J dropped 11 bases, with 15 bases sitting between them. In DNA, the CDR3 is TGTGCCAGCAGTCGTGCCCCGGGCGGGGCTTTCTTT. This codes for CASSRAPGGAFF.

Notes on this clonotype: A much larger clone lies one base from this, so it may be a read error. The chain combines TRBV4-2 with TRBJ1-1; 7 positions agree with TRBD1. The J segment lost 6 bases and the V segment lost 5 bases, leaving 9 bases of the junction unmatched. This CDR3 has 14 residues. The V gene's germline CDR1 is LGHNA and CDR2 YNFKEQ. CDR3 bases: TGTGCCAGCAGCGGCCGGGACAGTGCCGCTGAAGCTTTCTTT. This encodes CASSGRDSAAEAFF.

This clonotype was seen more than once but under ten times. This rearrangement joins TRBV20-1 to TRBJ2-7; tentatively, D is TRBD1 (6 bases). The germline gives CDR1 DFQATT, CDR2 SNEGSKA (reference sequence). V gave up 4 bases and J gave up 2 bases, with 12 bases separating them. The CDR3 is made up of 13 amino acids. The DNA for the CDR3 is TGCAGTGCTACACCAGGGGCCCCCTACGAGCAGTACTTC. Protein product: CSATPGAPYEQYF.

This clonotype came up many times. The rearrangement uses TRBV12-3 or TRBV12-4 and TRBJ1-1, with D maybe TRBD1 (5 bases). This CDR3 spans 14 amino acids. Trimming stripped 2 bases from V and 0 bases from J, with 7 bases between. The CDR3 bases are TGTGCCAGCAGTTTATACAGGATGAACACTGAAGCTTTCTTT. It yields the protein CASSLYRMNTEAFF.

This clonotype was counted ten times or more. The rearrangement uses TRBV28 and TRBJ2-7, with 9 bases identical to TRBD1. Germline loops: CDR1 MDHEN, CDR2 SYDVKM. Trimming removed 4 bases from V and 7 bases from J; junction bases left unmatched: 11. The CDR3 has 15 residues. CDR3 nucleotides: TGTGCCAGCAGTTCCCCCGGGACAGGGAACCCAGAGCAGTACTTC. Its protein is CASSSPGTGNPEQYF. Complete variable domain (other parts from reference TRBV28 and TRBJ2-7): DVKVTQSSRYLVKRTGEKVFLECVQDMDHENMFWYRQDPGLGLRLIYFSYDVKMKEKGDIPEGYSVSREKKERFSLILESASTNQTSMYLCASSSPGTGNPEQYFGPGTRLTVT.

This clonotype was observed a few times. The rearrangement joins TRBV29-1 to TRBJ1-2; D perhaps matches TRBD1 (6 bases). Trimming shortened V by 4 bases and J by 3 bases, and 9 bases separated the two germline ends. This CDR3 contains 12 residues. Germline CDR1 and CDR2: SQVTM and ANQGSEA. The CDR3 here is CSVVSGDYGYTF. CDR3 DNA: TGCAGCGTTGTATCAGGGGACTATGGCTACACCTTC.

The J gene is TRBJ2-5, the V gene TRBV12-3 or TRBV12-4; TRBD2 aligns across 10 bases. CDR3 length equals 17 residues. J lost 4 bases, V lost 3 bases, and 11 bases had no gene match. The CDR3 sequence: CASSFMGERGGRETQYF. In nucleotides, the CDR3 is TGTGCCAGCAGTTTTATGGGGGAGCGGGGGGGCCGAGAGACCCAGTACTTC.

A few counts support this clonotype. The chain combines TRBV24-1 with TRBJ1-5; 10 bases are shared with TRBD1. The CDR3 has 14 residues. The V segment lost 10 bases and the J segment 0 bases; nucleotides outside the gene matches: 2. Germline CDR1 is KGHDR and CDR2 is SFDVKD. The CDR3 DNA reads TGTGCCACAGGGACAGGGGTTAGCAATCAGCCCCAGCATTTT. It is translated as CATGTGVSNQPQHF.

A note on this clonotype: A much more abundant neighbour one base away suggests this may be a read error. Since no conserved phenylalanine or tryptophan closes the CDR3, a read error is the likely cause. The chain links TRBV5-8 to TRBJ2-4; D may be TRBD1 (6 bases). CDR3 length: 15 amino acids. Germline CDR1 reads SGHTS; CDR2 reads YDEGEE. V lost 6 bases to trimming and J lost 0 bases, with 13 bases between them. This CDR3 reads CASNQGPLAKNIQYL. The CDR3 DNA sequence: TGTGCCAGCAACCAGGGGCCACTAGCCAAAAACATTCAGTACCTC.

This clonotype was detected a few times. The rearrangement uses TRBV5-5 and TRBJ2-3; no clear D. The CDR3 has 16 residues. Trimming took off 6 bases at V and 3 bases at J, with 20 bases between the two ends. Germline CDR1 SGHKS, CDR2 YYEKEE (reference sequence). The CDR3 bases are TGTGCCAGCAACCTCTCTCCCGTCCTGGGGACAGATACGCAGTATTTT. It codes for CASNLSPVLGTDTQYF.

The table lists this clonotype with many counts. The gene calls are TRBV2 and TRBJ2-2; D is possibly TRBD1 (5 bases). The CDR3 has 14 residues. Trimming removed 8 bases at V and 2 bases at J, with 12 bases between. The germline V gene encodes CDR1 SNHLY and CDR2 FYNNEI. In nucleotides, the CDR3 is TGTGCCAGCGGTCGACAGCTAAACACCGGGGAGCTGTTTTTT. It is translated as CASGRQLNTGELFF.

This clonotype was detected many times. The genes are TRBV5-6 and TRBJ1-1, with D unclear. Trimming took 4 bases from V and 0 from J, leaving 16 bases between them. The CDR3 is made up of 16 amino acids. The V gene's germline CDR1 is SGHDT and CDR2 YYEEEE. CDR3 residues: CASSVTPGEMNTEAFF. The CDR3 coding sequence is TGTGCCAGCAGCGTTACCCCAGGAGAGATGAACACTGAAGCTTTCTTT.

V is TRBV2 and J is TRBJ2-5, with D possibly TRBD1 on 5 matching bases. The CDR3 covers 13 residues. With 6 bases removed from V and 4 bases from J, the gap between germline ends came to 12 bases. Germline CDR1 and CDR2: SNHLY and FYNNEI. The CDR3 sequence: CASSQGAAETQYF. The CDR3, as DNA: TGTGCCAGCAGCCAAGGGGCCGCAGAGACCCAGTACTTC.

About this clonotype itself: A much larger clone is a single base away; this may be a read error. This chain connects TRBV5-1 to TRBJ2-1; possibly TRBD2 for D (5 bases). Germline V lookup: CDR1 SGHRS, CDR2 YFSETQ. The CDR3 loop spans 17 amino acids. CDR3 loop: CASSDGMADPSYDEQFF. In DNA form, the CDR3 reads TGCGCCAGCAGCGACGGGATGGCCGATCCCTCCTACGATGAGCAGTTCTTC.

This clonotype was seen ten or more times. The chain joins TRBV9 to TRBJ2-1; 7 nucleotides agree with TRBD2. Per the germline V gene, CDR1 is SGDLS and CDR2 is YYNGEE. The J segment lost 2 bases and the V segment lost 0 bases, leaving 5 bases of the junction unmatched. The CDR3 runs 16 residues. CDR3 DNA: TGTGCCAGCAGCGTAGGAGGGAGCGGGGCCTACAATGAGCAGTTCTTC. Translation gives CASSVGGSGAYNEQFF.

This chain joins TRBV3-1 and TRBJ2-7, with 7 bases identical to TRBD1. Trimming took 5 bases from V and 6 from J; bases not matched to a gene: 10. The CDR3 has 14 amino acids. Germline CDR1 is LGHDT and CDR2 is YNNKEL (reference sequence). CDR3: CASSTYRGRSEQYF. DNA of the CDR3: TGTGCCAGCAGCACCTACAGGGGCCGCTCCGAGCAGTACTTC.

In this sample, this clonotype turned up many times. V gene TRBV28 combines with J gene TRBJ2-4; 7 nucleotides match TRBD2. Germline V gene data show CDR1 as MDHEN and CDR2 as SYDVKM. Unmatched junction bases numbered 10, after V lost 5 bases and J lost 9 bases. The CDR3 totals 14 residues. CDR3 protein: CASSQAGPFAIQYF. DNA for the CDR3: TGTGCCAGCAGTCAAGCGGGGCCGTTTGCCATTCAGTACTTC.